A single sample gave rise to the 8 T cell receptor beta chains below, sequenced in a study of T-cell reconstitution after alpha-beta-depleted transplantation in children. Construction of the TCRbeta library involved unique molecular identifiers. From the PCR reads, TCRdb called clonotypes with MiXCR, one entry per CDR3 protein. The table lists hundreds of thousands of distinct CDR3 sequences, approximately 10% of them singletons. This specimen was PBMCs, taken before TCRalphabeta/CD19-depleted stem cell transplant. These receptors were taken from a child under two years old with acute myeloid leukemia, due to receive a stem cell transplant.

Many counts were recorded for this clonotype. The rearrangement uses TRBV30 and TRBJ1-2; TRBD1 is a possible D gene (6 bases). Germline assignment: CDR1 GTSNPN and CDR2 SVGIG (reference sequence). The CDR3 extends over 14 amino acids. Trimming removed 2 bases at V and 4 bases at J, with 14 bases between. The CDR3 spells CAWSPDRTVYGYTF. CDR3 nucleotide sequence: TGTGCCTGGAGTCCAGACAGGACAGTCTATGGCTACACCTTC. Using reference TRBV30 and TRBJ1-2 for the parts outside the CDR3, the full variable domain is SQTIHQWPATLVQPVGSPLSLECTVEGTSNPNLYWYRQAAGRGLQLLFYSVGIGQISSEVPQNLSASRPQDRQFILSSKKLLLSDSGFYLCAWSPDRTVYGYTFGSGTRLTVV.

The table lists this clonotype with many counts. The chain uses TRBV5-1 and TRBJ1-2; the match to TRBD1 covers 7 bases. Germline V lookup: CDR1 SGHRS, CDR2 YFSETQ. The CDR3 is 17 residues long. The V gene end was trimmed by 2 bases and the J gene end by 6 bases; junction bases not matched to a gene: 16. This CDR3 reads CASSFTSTGLENDGYTF. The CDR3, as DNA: TGCGCCAGCAGCTTCACTTCGACAGGGTTGGAGAATGATGGCTACACCTTC.

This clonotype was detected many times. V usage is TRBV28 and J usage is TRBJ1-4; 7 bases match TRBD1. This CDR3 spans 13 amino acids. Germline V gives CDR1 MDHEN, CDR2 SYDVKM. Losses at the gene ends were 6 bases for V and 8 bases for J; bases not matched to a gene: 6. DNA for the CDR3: TGTGCCAGCAGCACAGGGGTCTGGGAAAAACTGTTTTTT. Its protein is CASSTGVWEKLFF.

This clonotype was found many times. The CDR3 DNA sequence: TGTGCCAGCAGCCCCTCTAGGGTAGGGATCGCTTCCTACGAGCAGTACTTC. Its protein product is CASSPSRVGIASYEQYF. This sequence joins TRBV12-3 or TRBV12-4 and TRBJ2-7; D uncertain. The CDR3 runs 17 residues. Trimming pared 6 bases from V and 1 base from J, leaving 22 bases between.

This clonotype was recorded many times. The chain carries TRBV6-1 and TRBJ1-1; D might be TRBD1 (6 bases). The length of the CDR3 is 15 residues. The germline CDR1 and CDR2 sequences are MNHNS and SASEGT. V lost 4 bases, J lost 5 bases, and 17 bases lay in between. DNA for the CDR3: TGTGCCAGCAGTGTCCCCCGAGTAGGGGGAACTGAAGCTTTCTTT. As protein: CASSVPRVGGTEAFF.

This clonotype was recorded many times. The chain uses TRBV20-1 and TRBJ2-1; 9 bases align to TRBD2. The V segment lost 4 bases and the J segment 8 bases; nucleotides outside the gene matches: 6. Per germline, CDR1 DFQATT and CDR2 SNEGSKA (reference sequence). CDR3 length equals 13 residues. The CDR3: CSATAGGIDEQFF. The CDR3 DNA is TGCAGTGCTACAGCGGGAGGAATCGATGAGCAGTTCTTC.

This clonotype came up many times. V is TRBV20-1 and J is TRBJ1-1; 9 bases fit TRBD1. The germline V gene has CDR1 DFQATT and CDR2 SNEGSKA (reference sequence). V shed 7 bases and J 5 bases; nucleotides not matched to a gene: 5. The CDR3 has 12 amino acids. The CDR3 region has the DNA TGCAGTGGGGGACAGGGAGGAACTGAAGCTTTCTTT. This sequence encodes CSGGQGGTEAFF.

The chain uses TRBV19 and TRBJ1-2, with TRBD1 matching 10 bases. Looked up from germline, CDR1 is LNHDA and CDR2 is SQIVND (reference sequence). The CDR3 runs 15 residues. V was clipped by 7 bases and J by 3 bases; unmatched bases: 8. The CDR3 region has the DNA TGTGCCAGTATGAATCGGGACAGGGGATACTATGGCTACACCTTC. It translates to CASMNRDRGYYGYTF.